The sequence of this T cell receptor (beta chain) was determined in a study of T cells in Graves' hyperthyroidism and ophthalmopathy. Study-wide results and limits: Using 13 V-J features, a model discriminated ophthalmopathy from stable hyperthyroidism.

The germline gives CDR1 SGHKS, CDR2 YYEKEE (reference sequence). The CDR3 loop spans 15 amino acids. A remark on this clonotype: Its antigen remains unidentified. Relative to the germline gene, one junction end is altered; a read error may explain this.

The TCR beta CDR3 regions underwent amplification using RNA transcripts as the source. The TCR CDR3 was amplified in a first-round RT-PCR using the HTBI primer set. TCRdb reprocessed the multiplex PCR reads via MiXCR and lists one record per CDR3 protein. The sample holds hundreds of thousands of distinct CDR3 sequences; 40% to 55% are singletons and the top ten take about 7.2%. Diagnosing involved the use of clinical symptoms, serum thyroxine and TRAb, thyroid ultrasound and orbital computed tomography. This TCR came from an adult man with Graves' disease, either hyperthyroidism or ophthalmopathy (not recorded which). The specimen sequenced was peripheral blood or thyroid tissue (not recorded which). The chain combines TRBV5-5 with TRBJ1-6; 8 bases line up with TRBD1. CDR3 nucleotide sequence: TGCGCCAGTCAGGGGGCCGGGACTCAAGTTTCACCCCTCCACTTT. Its translation: CASQGAGTQVSPLHF.